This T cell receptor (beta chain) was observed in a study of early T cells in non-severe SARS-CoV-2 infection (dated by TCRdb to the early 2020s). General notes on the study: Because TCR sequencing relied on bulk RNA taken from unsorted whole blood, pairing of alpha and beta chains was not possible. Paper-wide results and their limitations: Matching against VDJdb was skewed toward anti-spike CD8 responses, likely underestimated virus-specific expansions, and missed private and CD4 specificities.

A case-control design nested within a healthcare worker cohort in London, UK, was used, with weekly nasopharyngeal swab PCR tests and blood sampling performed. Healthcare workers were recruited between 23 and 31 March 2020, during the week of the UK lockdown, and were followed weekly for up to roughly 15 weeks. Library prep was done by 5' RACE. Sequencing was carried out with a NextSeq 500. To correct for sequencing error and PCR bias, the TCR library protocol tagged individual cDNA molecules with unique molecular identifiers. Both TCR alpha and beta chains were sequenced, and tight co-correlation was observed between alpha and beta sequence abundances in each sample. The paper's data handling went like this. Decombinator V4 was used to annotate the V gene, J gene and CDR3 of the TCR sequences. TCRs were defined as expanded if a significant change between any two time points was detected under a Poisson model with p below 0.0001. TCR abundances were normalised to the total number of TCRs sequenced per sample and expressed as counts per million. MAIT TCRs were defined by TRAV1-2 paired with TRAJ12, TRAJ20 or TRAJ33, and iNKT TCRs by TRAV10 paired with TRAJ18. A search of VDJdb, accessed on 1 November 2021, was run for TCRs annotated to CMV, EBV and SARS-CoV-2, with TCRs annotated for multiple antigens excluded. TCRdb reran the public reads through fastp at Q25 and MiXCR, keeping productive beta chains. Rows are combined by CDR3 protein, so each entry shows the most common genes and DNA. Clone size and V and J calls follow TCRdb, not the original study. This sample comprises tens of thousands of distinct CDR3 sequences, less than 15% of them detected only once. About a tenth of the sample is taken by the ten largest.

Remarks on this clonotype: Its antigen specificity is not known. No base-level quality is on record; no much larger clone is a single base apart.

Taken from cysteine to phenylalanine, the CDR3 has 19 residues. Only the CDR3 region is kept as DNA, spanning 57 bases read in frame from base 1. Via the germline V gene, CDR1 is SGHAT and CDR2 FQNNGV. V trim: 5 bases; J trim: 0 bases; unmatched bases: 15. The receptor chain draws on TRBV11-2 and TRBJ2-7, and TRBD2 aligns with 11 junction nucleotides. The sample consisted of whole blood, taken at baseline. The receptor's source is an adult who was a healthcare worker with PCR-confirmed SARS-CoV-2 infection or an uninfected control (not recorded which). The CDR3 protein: CASSPKTLAGGSTSYEQYF. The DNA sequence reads TGTGCCAGCAGCCCTAAGACTCTAGCGGGAGGCTCTACCTCCTACGAGCAGTACTTC.